This TCR beta chain emerged from a study of blood T cell repertoires in COVID-19. Profiled with immunoSEQ multiplex PCR; TCRdb holds only in-frame clones, not every one. Of a few hundred thousand clones listed, approximately 89% were seen once; the top ten hold about 8.4%. The study drew participants aged about 18 to 95 years from some 23 US areas. Self-reported history from a screening survey and questionnaire set each donor's cohort. Germline trimming cut 0 bases from V and 3 bases from J; bases unmatched to any gene: 4. Looked up from germline, CDR1 is LGHNT and CDR2 is FRNRAP. CDR3 length: 16 amino acids.

The TCR sequence derives from a woman aged 25-40 years who had recovered from COVID-19. The sequenced material came from PBMCs or T cells enriched from blood (not recorded which). This chain connects TRBV12-5 to TRBJ2-2; 7 positions match TRBD2. The CDR3 loop reads CASGLVGGRYTGELFF. CDR3 nucleotides: TGTGCTAGTGGTTTGGTAGGCGGGAGATACACCGGGGAGCTGTTTTTT.